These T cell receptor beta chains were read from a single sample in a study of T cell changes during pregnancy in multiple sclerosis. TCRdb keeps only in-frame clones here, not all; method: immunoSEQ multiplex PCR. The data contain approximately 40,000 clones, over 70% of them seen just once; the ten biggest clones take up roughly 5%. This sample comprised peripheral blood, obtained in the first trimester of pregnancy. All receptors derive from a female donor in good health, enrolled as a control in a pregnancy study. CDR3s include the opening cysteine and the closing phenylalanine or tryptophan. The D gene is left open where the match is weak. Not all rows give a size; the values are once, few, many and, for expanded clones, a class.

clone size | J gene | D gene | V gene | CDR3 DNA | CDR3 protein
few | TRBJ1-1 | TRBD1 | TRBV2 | TGTGCCAGCAGTGAGTCGGGGACAGGCTACACTGAAGCTTTCTTT | CASSESGTGYTEAFF
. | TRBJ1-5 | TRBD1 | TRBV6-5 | TGTGCCAGCAGTCCACCAGGGGGGTCGGGGCCCCAGCATTTT | CASSPPGGSGPQHF
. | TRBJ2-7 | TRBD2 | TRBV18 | TGTGCCAGCTCACCAAAACTAGCGGGGAACTACGAGCAGTACTTC | CASSPKLAGNYEQYF
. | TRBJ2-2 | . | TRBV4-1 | TGCGCCAGCAGGCCCCACAGCGGGGAGCTGTTTTTT | CASRPHSGELFF
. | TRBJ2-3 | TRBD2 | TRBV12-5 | TGTGCTAGTGGTTTGGCCCCGAGAGCGGGAGGGACAGATACGCAGTATTTT | CASGLAPRAGGTDTQYF
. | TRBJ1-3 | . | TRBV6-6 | TGTGCCAGCAGTTACGAATTAGAAACTTGGGGAAACACCATATATTTT | CASSYELETWGNTIYF
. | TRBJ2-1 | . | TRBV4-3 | TGCGCCAGCAGCCAAGACCACGGGGATGAGCAGTTCTTC | CASSQDHGDEQFF
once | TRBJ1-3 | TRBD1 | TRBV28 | TGTGCCAGCAGGCCTACAGGGGGCGGAAAGTCTGGAAACACCATATATTTT | CASRPTGGGKSGNTIYF
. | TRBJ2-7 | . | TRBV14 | TGTGCCAGCAGCCAAATGCGGGCGCCCCCCCGATTTGGGGAGCAGTACTTC | CASSQMRAPPRFGEQYF
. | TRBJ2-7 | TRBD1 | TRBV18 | TGTGCCAGCTCACCTCGACAGGGGGGCTACGAGCAGTACTTC | CASSPRQGGYEQYF
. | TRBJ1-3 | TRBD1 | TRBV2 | TGTGCCAGCAGGGAGGACAGGAACTCTGGAAACACCATATATTTT | CASREDRNSGNTIYF
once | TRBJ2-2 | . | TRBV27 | TGTGCCAGCAGGCGACAGTCCGGGGAGCTGTTTTTT | CASRRQSGELFF
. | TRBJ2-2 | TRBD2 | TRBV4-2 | TGTGCCAGCAGCCCACCGCGGGGGGAAACCGGGGAGCTGTTTTTT | CASSPPRGETGELFF
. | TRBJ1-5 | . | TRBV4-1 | TGCGCCAGCAGCCAAGTAGGGAGGGGGGAAGGACAGCCCCAGCATTTT | CASSQVGRGEGQPQHF
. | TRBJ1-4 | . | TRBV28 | TGTGCCAGCAGGGCCAATGAAAAACTGTTTTTT | CASRANEKLFF
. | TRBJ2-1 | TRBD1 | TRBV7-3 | TGTGCCAGCGGGGGTCCAGGGACAGCTGATGAGCAGTTCTTC | CASGGPGTADEQFF
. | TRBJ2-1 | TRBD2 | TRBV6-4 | TGTGCCAGCAGTGAAGCCAGCGGGACTAACAATGAGCAGTTCTTC | CASSEASGTNNEQFF
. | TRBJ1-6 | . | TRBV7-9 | TGTGCCAGCAGCACTGGGGCGGGGGGTTCACCCCTCCACTTT | CASSTGAGGSPLHF